This T cell receptor beta chain emerged from a study of blood T cell repertoires in COVID-19. Overall study context: COVID-19 samples collected from the United States, Italy and Spain covered acute and convalescent phases. T cells, B-cell-depleted T cells, or PBMCs provided the cDNA or gDNA that served as material.

Germline V gene sequence: CDR1 LGHDT, CDR2 YNNKEL (reference sequence). The CDR3 length is 14 residues. V lost 1 base to trimming and J lost 5 bases, with 11 bases between them. Authors' methods: Estimation of nucleated cell counts relied on the amplification of reference gene primers. Sequencing was performed with immunoSEQ multiplex PCR; in TCRdb, only in-frame clones are kept and a portion is missing. Clone size and V and J calls were adopted from that table, with D and trimming inferred from the DNA. The sample lists 300,000 to 400,000 clones, 70% to 90% seen once, with less than 9% in the top ten. Followed longitudinally, the Seattle patients had been enrolled during active infection.

The TCR comes from a woman aged 60-70 years with COVID-19, enrolled during active disease. The sample comprised peripheral blood. The chain carries TRBV3-1 (or the pseudogene TRBV3-2) and TRBJ1-1, with D possibly being TRBD1 (5 bases). The CDR3 reads CASSQAWGTTEAFF. The CDR3 nucleotides read TGTGCCAGCAGCCAAGCCTGGGGCACGACTGAAGCTTTCTTT.